The 29 T cell receptor beta chains presented below share a single source sample, sequenced in a study of cytomegalovirus exposure and HLA in healthy donors. Amplification used 60 Vbeta primers and 13 Jbeta primers. Only in-frame clones appear in the TCRdb table, and some are missing; sequencing was by immunoSEQ multiplex PCR. The sample carries under 55,000 clones, about 78% recorded once. The specimen sequenced was PBMCs. Receptors were obtained from a woman under 40 in good health and CMV-seronegative.

This clone was counted only a few times. This chain links TRBV5-1 with TRBJ2-3; D may be TRBD2 (7 bases). Trimming pared 0 bases from V and 4 bases from J, leaving 18 bases between. Per germline, CDR1 SGHRS and CDR2 YFSETQ. This CDR3 contains 17 residues. The CDR3 region is CASSLVLGGDSADTQYF. In DNA, the CDR3 is TGCGCCAGCAGCTTGGTTTTAGGGGGGGACTCGGCAGATACGCAGTATTTT.

The chain couples TRBV18 to TRBJ1-1; 9 nucleotides agree with TRBD1. The CDR3 totals 14 residues. V lost 4 bases, J lost 4 bases, and 4 bases stayed unmatched. Germline-derived CDR1 and CDR2 are KGHSH and LQKENI. The CDR3 protein is CASSLGQGFTEAFF. DNA for the CDR3: TGTGCCAGCTCACTGGGACAGGGATTCACTGAAGCTTTCTTT.

This chain joins TRBV30 and TRBJ2-3; a possible D gene is TRBD2 (5 bases). This CDR3 is 13 amino acids long. Germline assignment: CDR1 GTSNPN and CDR2 SVGIG (reference sequence). Trimming left V 4 bases short and J 1 base short, with 9 bases between. The CDR3 DNA is TGTGCCTGGACTTACGGGGGCACAGATACGCAGTATTTT. It encodes CAWTYGGTDTQYF.

This clone was counted a few times. The chain combines TRBV5-1 with TRBJ2-2; 13 nucleotides align to TRBD2. Losses at the gene ends were 0 bases for V and 7 bases for J; bases not matched to a gene: 6. Germline-derived CDR1 and CDR2 are SGHRS and YFSETQ. This CDR3 has 17 amino acids. CDR3 in DNA: TGCGCCAGCAGCTTGGTAGGACTAGCGGGAGCGGTCGGGGAGCTGTTTTTT. The encoded protein is CASSLVGLAGAVGELFF.

Written as DNA, the CDR3 is TGTGCCAGCAGTCTCGGCTACGAGCAGTACTTC. It codes for CASSLGYEQYF. The rearrangement links TRBV28 to TRBJ2-7; no clear D gene. The ends were cut back, 5 bases at V and 3 bases at J, with 5 bases in the middle. The length of the CDR3 is 11 residues. Germline-derived CDR1 and CDR2 are MDHEN and SYDVKM.

This chain joins TRBV13 and TRBJ2-6, with a tentative D call TRBD2 (6 bases). The CDR3 totals 14 residues. Germline values: CDR1 PRHDT, CDR2 FYEKMQ (reference sequence). Trimming removed 8 bases at V and 4 bases at J, with 12 bases between. The CDR3 nucleotides are TGTGCCAGCGCCCGGCGGGAAGGGGCCAACGTCCTGACTTTC. This translates into CASARREGANVLTF.

The chain couples TRBV4-1 to TRBJ1-6, with 7 bases that match TRBD1. The germline CDR1 and CDR2 sequences are MGHRA and YSYEKL. CDR3 size: 13 residues. V shed 4 bases and J 12 bases; nucleotides not matched to a gene: 6. CDR3 protein: CASSPAQGGPLHF. The CDR3 bases are TGCGCCAGCAGCCCAGCGCAGGGGGGACCCCTCCACTTT.

The rearrangement links TRBV19 to TRBJ2-3; no clear D gene. CDR1 LNHDA and CDR2 SQIVND come from the germline V gene (reference sequence). CDR3 length: 13 residues. The V and J ends lost 3 bases and 6 bases respectively, with 10 bases between them. For the CDR3, the DNA is TGTGCCAGTAGTATCCCGGCAGCGGATACGCAGTATTTT. Its protein product is CASSIPAADTQYF.

This clone was observed a few times. The J gene is TRBJ1-3, the V gene TRBV6-1; D uncertain. There are 14 residues in the CDR3. V was trimmed by 8 bases and J by 4 bases, leaving 15 bases between them. Germline CDR1 and CDR2: MNHNS and SASEGT. The DNA for the CDR3 is TGTGCCAGCGCTGTCCCATCGGGGGGAAACACCATATATTTT. It specifies CASAVPSGGNTIYF.

This clone came up many times. The genes are TRBV29-1 and TRBJ1-1, with no clear D. The CDR3 extends over 14 amino acids. Trimming left V 5 bases short and J 4 bases short, with 17 bases between. Germline CDR1 and CDR2: SQVTM and ANQGSEA. CDR3 amino acids: CSVKGLGRTTEAFF. The CDR3 coding sequence is TGCAGCGTTAAAGGCCTAGGGAGAACCACTGAAGCTTTCTTT.

This rearrangement joins TRBV9 to TRBJ1-1; TRBD1 is a possible D gene (6 bases). Trimming stripped 4 bases from V and 6 bases from J, with 16 bases between. Germline V gene data show CDR1 as SGDLS and CDR2 as YYNGEE. The CDR3 has 14 amino acids. The CDR3, as DNA: TGTGCCAGCAGCACTTCTCAGGGGTCGGCTGAAGCTTTCTTT. This encodes CASSTSQGSAEAFF.

The chain couples TRBV29-1 to TRBJ2-7; D gene unclear. The germline V and J ends were trimmed by 7 bases and 5 bases, with 6 bases remaining between them. Germline V lookup: CDR1 SQVTM, CDR2 ANQGSEA. The CDR3 consists of 9 residues. CDR3 in amino acids: CSAHHEQYF. As DNA, the CDR3 is TGCAGCGCACATCACGAGCAGTACTTC.

This clone was found a few times. The chain employs TRBV6-4 and TRBJ2-1, with 10 nucleotides matching TRBD2. Germline CDR1 and CDR2: MRHNA and SNTAGT. The CDR3 has 15 amino acids. J gave up 4 bases and V 3 bases, and 3 bases lay outside the gene matches. The CDR3 spells CASSESSGRYNEQFF. The CDR3 nucleotides read TGTGCCAGCAGTGAATCTAGCGGGAGATACAATGAGCAGTTCTTC.

In its sample, this clone was seen a few times. J is TRBJ1-2 and V is TRBV10-3; 9 nucleotides line up with TRBD1. Looked up from germline, CDR1 is ENHRY and CDR2 is SYGVKD. V trimming: 5 bases; J trimming: 5 bases; junction bases outside the gene matches: 9. CDR3 length equals 15 residues. This chain's CDR3 is CAISSIGTGLYGYTF. The CDR3 nucleotides read TGTGCCATCAGTTCTATCGGGACAGGGCTTTATGGCTACACCTTC.

This chain joins TRBV30 and TRBJ1-4, with 9 bases lining up with TRBD1. Germline V gene sequence: CDR1 GTSNPN, CDR2 SVGIG (reference sequence). CDR3 length: 13 residues. The J segment lost 7 bases and the V segment lost 6 bases, leaving 6 bases of the junction unmatched. CDR3 protein: CACEDRGTEKLFF. The CDR3 nucleotides are TGTGCCTGTGAGGACAGGGGAACTGAAAAACTGTTTTTT.

The chain couples TRBV10-3 to TRBJ2-7; weak D call: TRBD2 (6 bases). Germline V gene sequence: CDR1 ENHRY, CDR2 SYGVKD. The CDR3 has 14 amino acids. Trimming shortened V by 2 bases and J by 6 bases, and 14 bases separated the two germline ends. The CDR3 protein is CAISERRLDSEQYF. CDR3 DNA sequence: TGTGCCATCAGTGAGAGGAGACTAGACTCCGAGCAGTACTTC.

This chain uses TRBV6-5 with TRBJ1-6; maybe TRBD1 (6 bases). Per the germline V gene, CDR1 is MNHEY and CDR2 is SVGAGI. The CDR3 has 13 amino acids. V was clipped by 6 bases and J by 12 bases, with 15 bases between them. CDR3: CASRPGGGLPLHF. The CDR3 nucleotides read TGTGCCAGCAGGCCGGGAGGGGGTTTACCCCTCCACTTT.

The chain has TRBV25-1 and TRBJ2-7; D gene ambiguous. V was cut by 1 base and J by 8 bases, with 6 bases left in between. Germline V gene lookup returns CDR1 MGHDK and CDR2 SYGVNS. The length of the CDR3 is 11 residues. The CDR3 DNA follows: TGTGCCAGCAGTGAATTACTGCAGCAGTACTTC. Encoded protein: CASSELLQQYF.

The chain carries TRBV27 and TRBJ2-1; perhaps TRBD2 as D (6 bases). Looked up from germline, CDR1 is MNHEY and CDR2 is SMNVEV (reference sequence). The CDR3 extends over 14 amino acids. Between the trimmed V and J ends, which lost 6 bases and 8 bases, there was a span of 17 bases. DNA for the CDR3: TGTGCCAGCAGATCGCGACTAGAATTATATGAGCAGTTCTTC. Translated: CASRSRLELYEQFF.

V and J are TRBV6-5 and TRBJ1-2; D is perhaps TRBD1 (5 bases). Germline CDR1 and CDR2: MNHEY and SVGAGI. This CDR3 contains 13 residues. Trimming took 8 bases from V and 2 from J, leaving 12 bases between them. CDR3 in amino acids: CASLDSRNYGYTF. CDR3 bases: TGTGCCAGCCTAGACAGCAGAAACTATGGCTACACCTTC.

This rearrangement joins TRBV16 to TRBJ2-7; no clear D. V was shortened by 3 bases and J by 7 bases, with 7 bases between the two germline ends. Germline CDR1 KGHSY, CDR2 FQNENV. This CDR3 is built from 11 residues. CDR3 loop: CASSQNREQYF. DNA of the CDR3: TGTGCCAGCAGCCAGAATCGGGAGCAGTACTTC.

The chain combines TRBV2 with TRBJ1-5; possibly TRBD1 for D (6 bases). Between the trimmed V and J ends, which lost 7 bases and 3 bases, there was a span of 13 bases. Germline CDR1 and CDR2: SNHLY and FYNNEI. The CDR3 loop spans 14 amino acids. This CDR3 is CASNFRDINQPQHF. DNA of the CDR3: TGTGCCAGCAATTTTCGGGACATCAATCAGCCCCAGCATTTT.

The rearrangement links TRBV6-1 to TRBJ2-7; D is unresolved. The CDR3 is 13 residues long. CDR1 MNHNS and CDR2 SASEGT come from the germline V gene. V lost 3 bases to trimming and J lost 3 bases, with 9 bases between them. Written as DNA, the CDR3 is TGTGCCAGCAGTGACCAGCTAGGCTACGAGCAGTACTTC. As protein: CASSDQLGYEQYF.

This chain links TRBV25-1 with TRBJ2-7, with D possibly matching TRBD1 (6 bases). Trimming took off 6 bases at V and 3 bases at J, with 15 bases between the two ends. Germline V gene lookup returns CDR1 MGHDK and CDR2 SYGVNS. The CDR3 runs to 14 residues. CDR3 in amino acids: CASSRAGTFYEQYF. The CDR3 DNA follows: TGTGCCAGCAGCCGTGCCGGGACATTCTACGAGCAGTACTTC.

This clone came up once. V gene TRBV13 combines with J gene TRBJ2-7; possible D gene TRBD2, 5 bases. Trimming left V 5 bases short and J 2 bases short, with 22 bases between. The CDR3 sequence is 17 residues long. The germline gives CDR1 PRHDT, CDR2 FYEKMQ (reference sequence). CDR3 region: CASSPVSTGVRPYEQYF. The CDR3 DNA follows: TGTGCCAGCAGCCCTGTGTCGACCGGGGTCAGGCCCTACGAGCAGTACTTC.

This chain connects TRBV5-6 to TRBJ2-5, with D possibly being TRBD2 (6 bases). V shed 1 base and J shed 4 bases, with 11 bases lying between them. The germline V gene has CDR1 SGHDT and CDR2 YYEEEE. This CDR3 has 14 residues. The chain's CDR3 is CASSLRVGGETQYF. CDR3 sequence (DNA): TGTGCCAGCAGCTTGAGGGTCGGGGGAGAGACCCAGTACTTC.

The V gene is TRBV6-5, the J gene TRBJ2-7; D might be TRBD1 (6 bases). The V gene's germline CDR1 is MNHEY and CDR2 SVGAGI. Between the trimmed V and J ends, which lost 6 bases and 4 bases, there was a span of 19 bases. The CDR3 has 15 amino acids. The CDR3 bases are TGTGCCAGCAGATTAGACCTTGGTAGGGGGTACGAGCAGTACTTC. Translation gives CASRLDLGRGYEQYF.

The V gene is TRBV7-9, the J gene TRBJ2-7; tentative D call: TRBD1 (7 bases). CDR3 length: 15 amino acids. Between the trimmed V and J ends, which lost 4 bases and 4 bases, there was a span of 17 bases. Germline V gives CDR1 SEHNR, CDR2 FQNEAQ (reference sequence). The chain's CDR3 is CASSSWTGLAYEQYF. The CDR3 nucleotides are TGTGCCAGCAGCTCCTGGACAGGCCTAGCGTACGAGCAGTACTTC. Complete variable domain (other parts from reference TRBV7-9 and TRBJ2-7): DTGVSQNPRHKITKRGQNVTFRCDPISEHNRLYWYRQTLGQGPEFLTYFQNEAQLEKSRLLSDRFSAERPKGSFSTLEIQRTEQGDSAMYLCASSSWTGLAYEQYFGPGTRLTVT.

This clone was observed a few times. V and J are TRBV28 and TRBJ1-4; D is perhaps TRBD1 (5 bases). V was clipped by 3 bases and J by 12 bases, with 11 bases between them. Germline CDR1 is MDHEN and CDR2 is SYDVKM. This CDR3 is 12 amino acids long. Here the CDR3 DNA reads TGTGCCAGCAGTTTGACAGAGCAAGAACTGTTTTTT. Translating it yields CASSLTEQELFF.